This entry lists 14 T cell receptor beta chains sequenced from one sample in a study of cytomegalovirus exposure and HLA in healthy donors. PCR amplification relied on 60 Vbeta primers (plus 13 Jbeta primers). Assay used: immunoSEQ multiplex PCR; TCRdb lists only in-frame clones, some missing. Of some 200,000 clones listed, 70% were seen once; the top ten hold approximately 2.5%. Input material: PBMCs. Receptors originate from a middle-aged man in good health and CMV-seropositive.

The V call is TRBV6-1, the J call TRBJ1-2; 7 bases are a match to TRBD1. The V segment lost 9 bases and the J segment 5 bases; nucleotides outside the gene matches: 9. Germline-derived CDR1 and CDR2 are MNHNS and SASEGT. This CDR3 has 13 amino acids. The CDR3 DNA reads as TGTGCCAGTACACCGGGACAGAGTTATGGCTACACCTTC. It specifies CASTPGQSYGYTF.

The table lists this clone with a few counts. The chain joins TRBV5-1 to TRBJ2-7; D is possibly TRBD2 (7 bases). The germline gives CDR1 SGHRS, CDR2 YFSETQ. This CDR3 is 15 amino acids long. V lost 3 bases, J lost 4 bases, and 17 bases lay in between. The CDR3 DNA reads TGCGCCAGCAGCTATGGAGGGGGGGGGCATTACGAGCAGTACTTC. Translated, it gives CASSYGGGGHYEQYF.

The table lists this clone with a few counts. The chain couples TRBV10-2 to TRBJ1-5; 7 positions match TRBD1. The CDR3 has 14 residues. Trimming cost V 3 bases and J 6 bases; bases outside gene matches: 5. Germline V lookup: CDR1 WSHSY, CDR2 SAAADI. This chain's CDR3 is CASSDRGVGQPQHF. The CDR3 DNA reads TGCGCCAGCAGTGACAGGGGGGTCGGTCAGCCCCAGCATTTT.

The rearrangement links TRBV6-6 to TRBJ2-5; 9 positions agree with TRBD1. The CDR3 has 16 amino acids. V shed 6 bases, J shed 5 bases, and the junction held 13 bases outside the gene matches. Germline V gene data show CDR1 as MNHNY and CDR2 as SVGAGI (reference sequence). In DNA, the CDR3 is TGTGCCAGCAGGCTTACTATACAGGGGGCTGGGGAGACCCAGTACTTC. Residues: CASRLTIQGAGETQYF.

The gene calls are TRBV6-1 and TRBJ2-7; D possibly corresponds to TRBD2 (5 bases). The CDR3 totals 15 residues. Germline CDR1 reads MNHNS; CDR2 reads SASEGT. V was shortened by 0 bases and J by 3 bases, with 12 bases between the two germline ends. The CDR3 DNA reads as TGTGCCAGCAGTGAAGCGCCTGGGAGAAGCTACGAGCAGTACTTC. This codes for CASSEAPGRSYEQYF.

This rearrangement joins TRBV13 to TRBJ2-5, with D maybe TRBD1 (5 bases). V dropped 5 bases and J dropped 4 bases, with 8 bases sitting between them. The V gene's germline CDR1 is PRHDT and CDR2 FYEKMQ (reference sequence). This CDR3 comprises 12 residues. The CDR3 region is CASSPGSETQYF. The DNA of the CDR3 is TGTGCCAGCAGCCCAGGGTCAGAGACCCAGTACTTC.

The CDR3 loop reads CASDWGQPQHF. In nucleotides, the CDR3 is TGTGCCAGCGACTGGGGCCAGCCCCAGCATTTT. The chain recombines TRBV21-1 with TRBJ1-5; TRBD1, the table's D call, lacks a check against the DNA. TRBV21-1 is a pseudogene locus. The CDR3 has 11 amino acids.

The V and J genes are TRBV6-6 and TRBJ2-3; D perhaps matches TRBD2 (6 bases). CDR3 length: 14 amino acids. V gave up 7 bases and J gave up 2 bases, with 13 bases separating them. CDR1 and CDR2 (germline): MNHNY, SVGAGI (reference sequence). The CDR3: CASTLAAYTDTQYF. The CDR3 nucleotides read TGTGCCAGCACCTTAGCGGCATACACAGATACGCAGTATTTT.

The chain is built from TRBV5-1 and TRBJ2-5; possible D gene TRBD1, 5 bases. Per germline, CDR1 SGHRS and CDR2 YFSETQ. The CDR3 sequence is 14 residues long. The V end lost 1 base, the J end lost 5 bases, and 12 bases lay between the germline ends. CDR3 in DNA: TGCGCCAGCAGCTTGAAGGGCAGGGCCGAGACCCAGTACTTC. Translating gives CASSLKGRAETQYF.

This chain uses TRBV28 with TRBJ2-3; D may be TRBD1 (6 bases). The CDR3 sequence is 14 residues long. CDR1 and CDR2 from the germline V gene are MDHEN and SYDVKM. Trimming shortened V by 7 bases and J by 4 bases, and 15 bases separated the two germline ends. The CDR3 sequence: CASISWGLADTQYF. The CDR3 DNA is TGTGCCAGCATCTCCTGGGGGCTGGCAGATACGCAGTATTTT.

The chain couples TRBV6-1 to TRBJ2-7; tentatively, D is TRBD1 (6 bases). The CDR3 length is 14 residues. Trimming removed 6 bases at V and 6 bases at J, with 18 bases between. Germline assignment: CDR1 MNHNS and CDR2 SASEGT. The CDR3 DNA reads as TGTGCCAGCAGAAAAGGGGGTTTACAGGGCGAGCAGTACTTC. This encodes CASRKGGLQGEQYF.

The gene calls are TRBV18 and TRBJ1-2; 7 nucleotides align to TRBD1. With 3 bases clipped from V and 4 bases from J, the junction kept 11 bases outside the gene matches. The CDR3 consists of 16 residues. Germline CDR1 reads KGHSH; CDR2 reads LQKENI. The CDR3, as DNA: TGTGCCAGCTCACCCGGGACAGAAGTAATCCGCTATGGCTACACCTTC. Translation: CASSPGTEVIRYGYTF.

The gene calls are TRBV6-6 and TRBJ1-6, with D perhaps matching TRBD1 (6 bases). Trimming removed 7 bases from V and 7 bases from J, with 14 bases in between. CDR3 length: 14 amino acids. Germline V gene sequence: CDR1 MNHNY, CDR2 SVGAGI (reference sequence). The CDR3 DNA sequence: TGTGCCAGCACCCCAAGGGGGTTGAATTCACCCCTCCACTTT. Protein product: CASTPRGLNSPLHF.

This clone was recorded a few times. This chain uses TRBV27 with TRBJ2-7; maybe TRBD1 (5 bases). This CDR3 is 15 amino acids long. From germline, CDR1 is MNHEY and CDR2 SMNVEV (reference sequence). Deletions cut 3 bases from V and 3 bases from J, with 15 bases between. In DNA form, the CDR3 reads TGTGCCAGCAGTTTTATGGGGCGCAGAAACTACGAGCAGTACTTC. Its protein product is CASSFMGRRNYEQYF.